The present T cell receptor (beta chain) was sequenced within a study of blood T cell repertoires in COVID-19. In the study overall: The samples span acute and convalescent COVID-19 from the United States, Italy and Spain. PBMCs, B-cell-depleted T cells, or T cells were the source of the cDNA or gDNA that made up the material.

Per the study methods: Using reference gene primer amplification, nucleated cell counts were estimated. Using immunoSEQ multiplex PCR, the repertoire was profiled, and TCRdb retains in-frame clones only, with some absent. V, J and clone size derive from that table, while D and trimming were established from the DNA sequence. The sample lists 85,000 to 100,000 clones; around three quarters were seen once. V lost 6 bases, J lost 0 bases, and 12 bases lay in between. CDR3 length: 16 residues. Per germline, CDR1 LNHDA and CDR2 SQIVND (reference sequence). The chain recombines TRBV19 with TRBJ2-6, with D perhaps matching TRBD2 (6 bases). The origin of this receptor is a woman in her sixties in a cohort sampled during active or convalescent COVID-19. The sample consisted of peripheral blood. The CDR3 protein is CASRGIGGSGANVLTF. CDR3 DNA: TGTGCCAGTAGGGGAATCGGGGGCTCTGGGGCCAACGTCCTGACTTTC.